The clone carrying this TCR beta chain was picked up many times. Antigen: not known. V gave up 4 bases and J gave up 5 bases, with 6 bases separating them. This CDR3 region has 11 residues. Germline values: CDR1 PRHDT, CDR2 FYEKMQ (reference sequence). The data originate from a study of regulatory T cells in long-lasting Graves disease. The time point denotes: persistent/refractory GD, antithyroid drugs over 5 years with positive TRAb. The TCR library was made from RNA that had been extracted from PBMCs in TRIzol. Libraries of TCR beta came from iRepertoire HTBI primers plus Arm-PCR of CDR3 regions. Per the study methods: Across the samples, identification revealed about 62 TRBV and around 13 TRBJ segments. A single record per CDR3 protein comes from TCRdb applying MiXCR to the multiplex PCR reads. The V and J calls and clone size come from TCRdb's table, not from the authors' own analysis. The data show a few hundred thousand distinct CDR3 sequences, roughly 25% seen once.

General observations from the study: Persistent patients had more shared public clonotypes (around 2,500) than new patients (about 1,000).

V usage is TRBV13 and J usage is TRBJ2-7; D unresolved. The source is a woman aged 40 to 55 with Graves disease. The source was peripheral blood mononuclear cells (PBMCs), collected when the disease was refractory, from a patient treated with antithyroid drugs. The CDR3 DNA is TGTGCCAGCAGCTGGGGTGACGAGCAGTACTTC. This encodes CASSWGDEQYF.